Listed below are T cell receptor beta chains from one sample, sequenced in a study of OX40 agonist ivuxolimab in advanced cancers. Sequencing was performed with immunoSEQ multiplex PCR; in TCRdb, only in-frame clones are kept and a portion is missing. The sample contains around 60,000 clones, roughly 90% of which appear only once. Source: CD4+ or CD8+ T cells sorted from blood, taken in a trial of the OX40 agonist ivuxolimab. All receptors derive from an adult with an advanced solid tumor such as melanoma, head and neck, liver or kidney cancer. Each CDR3 is given with its conserved first and last residue. Each record gives: D gene, V gene, clone size, J gene, CDR3 DNA, CDR3 protein. The D gene is left open where the match is weak. Clone size is not always given. Where it is, it says once, few, many or a class for expanded clones.

TRBD2	TRBV5-1	.	TRBJ2-7	TGCGCCAGCAGCCCGAGACTAGCGGGAAGTCGCGAGCAGTACTTC	CASSPRLAGSREQYF
.	TRBV15	.	TRBJ2-7	TGTGCCACCAGCACGGTTGGAGGGGCGAAGTACTTC	CATSTVGGAKYF
.	TRBV5-1	.	TRBJ2-7	TGCGCCAGCAGCTTGGAACAGGGAAGGAAACAGTACTTC	CASSLEQGRKQYF
.	TRBV7-2	.	TRBJ2-3	TGTGCCAGCAGCTTCAGGGCCTCGGGGACGCAGTATTTT	CASSFRASGTQYF
.	TRBV7-9	.	TRBJ1-2	TGTGCCAGCAGCTTTCCGGGGCTAGACTATGGCTACACCTTC	CASSFPGLDYGYTF
.	TRBV5-6	.	TRBJ1-3	TGTGCCAGCAGCTTGGGGCGGTTCGCGGGATTTGGAAACACCATATATTTT	CASSLGRFAGFGNTIYF
.	TRBV6-6	.	TRBJ2-7	TGTGCCAGCAGTTACTCTACAACCTACGAGCAGTACTTC	CASSYSTTYEQYF
.	TRBV18	.	TRBJ1-1	TGTGCCAGCTCACCGCAGGACAGTGGGGGCACTGAAGCTTTCTTT	CASSPQDSGGTEAFF
.	TRBV15	.	TRBJ2-2	TGTGCCACCAGCAGAGTCCCGGGCACCGGGGAGCTGTTTTTT	CATSRVPGTGELFF
TRBD1	TRBV19	.	TRBJ2-1	TGTGCCAGTAGTATAGGCCACAGGGGGACCCTCAATGAGCAGTTCTTC	CASSIGHRGTLNEQFF
TRBD2	TRBV30	once	TRBJ2-3	TGTGCCTGGAGTGGGAACTGGGGTTTGCTAGCGGGAGTTGCAGATACGCAGTATTTT	CAWSGNWGLLAGVADTQYF
.	TRBV7-2	.	TRBJ2-7	TGTGCCAGCAGCTACCTCGGCTACGAGCAGTACTTC	CASSYLGYEQYF
.	TRBV12-5	.	TRBJ2-3	TGTGCTAGTGGTTTTACGGAAGTAGATACGCAGTATTTT	CASGFTEVDTQYF
.	TRBV5-4	.	TRBJ1-4	TGTGCCAGCAGCTTTTCGACAGAGGAAAAACTGTTTTTT	CASSFSTEEKLFF
.	TRBV6-6	few	TRBJ1-1	TGTGCCAGCAGTTCCCCCGGGGCAAATGAAGCTTTCTTT	CASSSPGANEAFF
TRBD1	TRBV6-6	.	TRBJ2-1	TGTGCCAGCAGAAGCGCCGGGACAGGAGGTTACAATGAGCAGTTCTTC	CASRSAGTGGYNEQFF
TRBD1	TRBV6-6	.	TRBJ2-1	TGTGCCAGCAGGGGCCGGGCAGGGGGCGCGAATGAGCAGTTCTTC	CASRGRAGGANEQFF
.	TRBV2	.	TRBJ2-7	TGTGCCAGCAGTACGGCGGGGAGCTCCTACGAGCAGTACTTC	CASSTAGSSYEQYF
TRBD2	TRBV7-2	.	TRBJ2-1	TGTGCCAGCAGCTTAGTGCCGGGACTAGCGGGAGCTAAGAATGAGCAGTTCTTC	CASSLVPGLAGAKNEQFF
TRBD2	TRBV18	.	TRBJ2-2	TGTGCCAGCTCACCAATCAGTTCTAGCGGGATCGTCGACACCGGGGAGCTGTTTTTT	CASSPISSSGIVDTGELFF
.	TRBV5-1	.	TRBJ2-6	TGCGCCAGCAGCTTGCAGGTTCTCTCTGGGGCCAACGTCCTGACTTTC	CASSLQVLSGANVLTF
.	TRBV25-1	.	TRBJ2-7	TGTGCCAGCAGAGGGACGGTGGACGAGCAGTACTTC	CASRGTVDEQYF
.	TRBV9	.	TRBJ2-1	TGTGCCAGCAGCGTAGGGGGGGCGACAGGGCTCATCTACAATGAGCAGTTCTTC	CASSVGGATGLIYNEQFF
.	TRBV7-8	.	TRBJ1-2	TGTGCCAGCAGCTTGGGAAGCGGGGACTATGGCTACACCTTC	CASSLGSGDYGYTF
TRBD1	TRBV9	.	TRBJ1-2	TGTGCCAGCAAAAGAACAGGGGTTTATGGCTACACCTTC	CASKRTGVYGYTF
TRBD2	TRBV4-1	.	TRBJ2-5	TGCGCCAGCAGAAATCTGGTAGCGGGAACAAAGACCCAGTACTTC	CASRNLVAGTKTQYF
TRBD1	TRBV2	.	TRBJ1-2	TGTGCCAGCAGTGAGATTACAGGGGGTTCTGGCTACACCTTC	CASSEITGGSGYTF
.	TRBV30	.	TRBJ2-3	TGTGCCTGGAGTGGGGGAAATACGCAGTATTTT	CAWSGGNTQYF
.	TRBV27	.	TRBJ2-6	TGTGCCAGCAGTCTAAGCGCTCTGGGGGCCAACGTCCTGACTTTC	CASSLSALGANVLTF
.	TRBV11-2	.	TRBJ1-3	TGTGCCAGCAGCTCATTAGGGAGAGCGGAAAACACCATATATTTT	CASSSLGRAENTIYF
TRBD1	TRBV5-1	.	TRBJ2-5	TGCGCCAGCAACCGGGACAGTGGAGAGACCCAGTACTTC	CASNRDSGETQYF
.	TRBV10-3	.	TRBJ1-3	TGTGCCATCAGAGAGGGTTTTTCTGGAAACACCATATATTTT	CAIREGFSGNTIYF
.	TRBV7-2	once	TRBJ1-6	TGTGCCAGCAGCCCCCTAAGTCACTCAGATTCAAATAATTCACCCCTCCACTTT	CASSPLSHSDSNNSPLHF
.	TRBV30	.	TRBJ1-1	TGTGCTGGGCAGAGGAACACTGAAGCTTTCTTT	CAGQRNTEAFF
.	TRBV28	once	TRBJ2-7	TGTGCCAGCACCTCCGCCCAGGGTATTGTCATTGGTGAGCAGTACTTC	CASTSAQGIVIGEQYF
.	TRBV10-2	.	TRBJ2-1	TGCGCCAGCAGCGGGATTTACAATGAGCAGTTCTTC	CASSGIYNEQFF
TRBD1	TRBV5-6	.	TRBJ1-2	TGTGCCAGCAGCTTGGGTCAGGGGGGCTATGGCTACACCTTC	CASSLGQGGYGYTF
TRBD1	TRBV5-1	.	TRBJ1-1	TGCGCCAGCAGCAAACAGGGGACAGGGGGCACTGAAGCTTTCTTT	CASSKQGTGGTEAFF
TRBD1	TRBV18	.	TRBJ1-2	TGTGCCAGCTCGTCAGAAGGACAGGTCAACTATGGCTACACCTTC	CASSSEGQVNYGYTF
TRBD1	TRBV11-3	.	TRBJ2-7	TGTGCCAGCAGCGGGGACAGGTGGCGCGAGCAGTACTTC	CASSGDRWREQYF
TRBD2	TRBV30	.	TRBJ2-5	TGTGCCTGGACCGACCCGGGGGGACCATCCCAAGAGACCCAGTACTTC	CAWTDPGGPSQETQYF
.	TRBV10-1	.	TRBJ1-3	TGCGCCAGCAGTGAAGGGAACTCTGGAAACACCATATATTTT	CASSEGNSGNTIYF
.	TRBV28	.	TRBJ1-1	TGTGCCAGCAGTCCCTTTTTTCGCAGAAACACTGAAGCTTTCTTT	CASSPFFRRNTEAFF
TRBD1	TRBV14	.	TRBJ1-2	TGTGCCAGCTCAAAACGGACAGGGGGTTCTGTCGATGGCTACACCTTC	CASSKRTGGSVDGYTF
.	TRBV7-3	.	TRBJ2-2	TGTGCCAGCAGCGACGGGGCGAACACCGGGGAGCTGTTTTTT	CASSDGANTGELFF
.	TRBV10-2	.	TRBJ2-7	TGCGCCAGCACCGTTGGAACGGCCTACGAGCAGTACTTC	CASTVGTAYEQYF